This T cell receptor beta chain appears in the sequencing data of a study of cytomegalovirus exposure and HLA in healthy donors. Broader study findings: Cytomegalovirus-associated TCR beta chains were listed, numbering roughly 150. Roughly uniform sequencing depth across donors was assumed, possibly incorrectly. It was likely that a cluster of highly shared sequence variants was a sequencing artifact. There were reportedly fewer N-insertions in an Asian-associated ancestry cluster than the roughly 610-donor mean, in a later analysis.

This clone has only a few counts. What it binds is unknown. The study ran its PCR with 60 Vbeta and 13 Jbeta primers. Here immunoSEQ multiplex PCR was the method, and the copy in TCRdb shows in-frame clones only, minus some. This sample has about 200,000 clones, with approximately 79% found just once. The CDR3 covers 16 residues. V lost 0 bases and J lost 0, with 10 bases in between. Germline V gene lookup returns CDR1 SGHTS and CDR2 YDEGEE. Sequencing was carried out using PBMCs. The TCR was taken from a male donor in good health and CMV-seronegative. V is TRBV5-8 and J is TRBJ1-3; D not resolved. CDR3 sequence: CASSLDTFSSGNTIYF. The CDR3 region has the DNA TGTGCCAGCAGCTTGGATACATTCTCCTCTGGAAACACCATATATTTT.